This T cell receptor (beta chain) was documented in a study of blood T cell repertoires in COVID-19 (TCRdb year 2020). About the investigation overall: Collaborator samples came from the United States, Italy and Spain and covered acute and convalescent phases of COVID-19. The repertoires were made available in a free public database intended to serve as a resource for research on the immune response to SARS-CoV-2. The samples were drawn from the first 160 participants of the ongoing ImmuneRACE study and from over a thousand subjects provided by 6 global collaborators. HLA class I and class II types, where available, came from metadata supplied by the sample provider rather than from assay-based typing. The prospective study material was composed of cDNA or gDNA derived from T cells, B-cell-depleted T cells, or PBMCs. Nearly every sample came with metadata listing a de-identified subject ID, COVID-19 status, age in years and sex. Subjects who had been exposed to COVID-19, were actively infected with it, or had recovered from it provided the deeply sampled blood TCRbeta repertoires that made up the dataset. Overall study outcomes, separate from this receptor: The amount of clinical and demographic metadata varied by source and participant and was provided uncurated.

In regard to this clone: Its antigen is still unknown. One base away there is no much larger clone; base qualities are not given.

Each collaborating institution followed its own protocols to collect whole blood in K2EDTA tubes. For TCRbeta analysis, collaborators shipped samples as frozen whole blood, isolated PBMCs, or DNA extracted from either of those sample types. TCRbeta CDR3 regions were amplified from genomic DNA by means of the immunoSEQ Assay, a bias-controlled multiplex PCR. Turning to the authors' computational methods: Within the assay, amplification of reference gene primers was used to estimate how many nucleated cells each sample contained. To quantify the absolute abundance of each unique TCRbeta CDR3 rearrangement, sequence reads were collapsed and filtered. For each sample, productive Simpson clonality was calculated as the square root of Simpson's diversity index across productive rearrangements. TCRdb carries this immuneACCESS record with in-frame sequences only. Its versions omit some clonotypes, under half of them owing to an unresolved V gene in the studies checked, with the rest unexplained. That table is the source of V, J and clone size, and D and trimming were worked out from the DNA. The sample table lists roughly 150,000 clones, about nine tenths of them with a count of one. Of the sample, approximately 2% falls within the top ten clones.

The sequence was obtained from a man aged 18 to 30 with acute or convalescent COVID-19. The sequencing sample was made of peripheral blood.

The DNA reads TGTGCCAGCAGTTCTAACCGGGACAGGGGGCTCAACGAGCAGTACTTC. Its product reads: CASSSNRDRGLNEQYF. This chain joins TRBV14 to TRBJ2-7, with 12 middle bases fitting TRBD1. The cysteine opens and the phenylalanine closes a CDR3 of 16 amino acids. The read is trimmed to its CDR3 DNA, 48 bases read in frame from base 1. V has 6 bases trimmed and J has 5 bases trimmed; junction bases matching no gene number 11. CDR1 is given as SGHDN and CDR2 as FVKESK, both from the germline V gene.